Presented here are 18 T cell receptor beta chains from one specimen sequenced in a study of patients and donors after allogeneic stem cell transplantation. From the RT-PCR reads, TCRdb called clonotypes with MiXCR, one entry per CDR3 protein. The sample contains about 160,000 distinct CDR3 sequences, 30% of which appear only once. The sequencing input was blood, either unsorted or a sorted T cell fraction (not recorded which). Source of these receptors: a human donor who was either an allogeneic HSCT recipient or a stem cell or donor lymphocyte infusion donor (not recorded which). It is not recorded whose cells these are; they may come from a transplant donor.

This clonotype was seen a few times. The rearrangement uses TRBV29-1 and TRBJ1-4, with D uncertain. Germline CDR1 SQVTM, CDR2 ANQGSEA. Deletions cut 5 bases from V and 7 bases from J, with 11 bases between. This CDR3 comprises 12 residues. The CDR3 region is CSVLGYGEKLFF. The CDR3, as DNA: TGCAGCGTTCTGGGTTACGGTGAAAAACTGTTTTTT.

This chain uses TRBV7-2 with TRBJ1-2; D is ambiguous. Germline-derived CDR1 and CDR2 are SGHTA and FQGNSA. V dropped 4 bases and J dropped 4 bases, with 7 bases sitting between them. This CDR3 is 12 amino acids long. Written as DNA, the CDR3 is TGTGCCAGCAGCTCAGACATCTATGGCTACACCTTC. This translates into CASSSDIYGYTF.

This clonotype was recorded a few times. The chain recombines TRBV3-1 with TRBJ1-5; the D is unclear. This CDR3 is 13 amino acids long. Per the germline V gene, CDR1 is LGHDT and CDR2 is YNNKEL (reference sequence). The V gene lost 0 bases and the J gene lost 11 bases, with 11 bases spanning the gap. This CDR3 reads CASSQDPARTQHF. CDR3 DNA: TGTGCCAGCAGCCAAGATCCGGCCAGGACCCAGCATTTT. Full variable domain (rest looked up from reference TRBV3-1 and TRBJ1-5): DTAVSQTPKYLVTQMGNDKSIKCEQNLGHDTMYWYKQDSKKFLKIMFSYNNKELIINETVPNRFSPKSPDKAHLNLHINSLELGDSAVYFCASSQDPARTQHFGDGTRLSIL.

A remark on this clonotype: Its ends do not fully match the called genes, so a read error is possible. CDR3 in amino acids: CASSGDSYEQYF. Here the CDR3 DNA reads TGCGCCAGCTCGGGGGACTCCTACGAGCAGTACTTC. The V call is TRBV12-3 or TRBV12-4, the J call TRBJ2-7; the D gene is possibly TRBD2 (6 bases). CDR3 length: 12 residues.

V usage is TRBV10-1 and J usage is TRBJ2-7; D is unclear. The V end was cut by 0 bases, the J end by 3 bases, with 6 bases between. CDR3 size: 13 residues. In germline, CDR1 is WNHNN, CDR2 SYGVQD (reference sequence). The CDR3 loop is CASSESGNYEQYF. DNA of the CDR3: TGCGCCAGCAGTGAGTCGGGCAACTACGAGCAGTACTTC.

This clonotype appeared a few times. This chain uses TRBV24-1 with TRBJ2-1, with D maybe TRBD2 (5 bases). Germline CDR1 reads KGHDR; CDR2 reads SFDVKD. Trimming removed 2 bases from V and 2 bases from J, with 12 bases in between. The CDR3 consists of 16 residues. The chain's CDR3 is CATSDSYAGPYNEQFF. The CDR3 DNA reads TGTGCCACCAGTGATTCTTATGCGGGCCCCTACAATGAGCAGTTCTTC.

This clonotype was picked up a small number of times. The chain couples TRBV6-5 to TRBJ2-7, with 8 bases lining up with TRBD2. V trimming: 0 bases; J trimming: 2 bases; junction bases outside the gene matches: 3. CDR3 length: 15 amino acids. In germline, CDR1 is MNHEY, CDR2 SVGAGI. The CDR3: CASSYSTSAPYEQYF. CDR3 sequence (DNA): TGTGCCAGCAGTTACTCGACTAGCGCGCCCTACGAGCAGTACTTC.

V and J are TRBV29-1 and TRBJ2-7; 9 nucleotides line up with TRBD2. This CDR3 has 14 residues. V was pared by 3 bases and J by 6 bases, with 9 bases of the junction left unmatched. Germline V gives CDR1 SQVTM, CDR2 ANQGSEA. The CDR3 DNA is TGCAGCGTTGATGTCCGAAATAGCGGGGGCGAGCAGTACTTC. It is translated as CSVDVRNSGGEQYF.

The rearrangement uses TRBV24-1 and TRBJ2-6; D is possibly TRBD1 (5 bases). Trimming left V 3 bases short and J 0 bases short, with 8 bases between. The CDR3 spans 16 residues. Germline assignment: CDR1 KGHDR and CDR2 SFDVKD. CDR3 loop: CATSDPDSSGANVLTF. In nucleotides, the CDR3 is TGTGCCACCAGTGATCCAGACAGCTCTGGGGCCAACGTCCTGACTTTC.

The rearrangement joins TRBV5-1 to TRBJ2-7, with D perhaps TRBD1 (6 bases). Germline loops: CDR1 SGHRS, CDR2 YFSETQ. V lost 1 base, J lost 2 bases, and 10 bases lay in between. The CDR3 contains 14 residues. The CDR3 nucleotides are TGCGCCAGCAGCTTGAACAGGGCAACCTACGAGCAGTACTTC. This gives the protein CASSLNRATYEQYF. Full variable domain (remainder filled in from reference TRBV5-1 and TRBJ2-7): KAGVTQTPRYLIKTRGQQVTLSCSPISGHRSVSWYQQTPGQGLQFLFEYFSETQRNKGNFPGRFSGRQFSNSRSEMNVSTLELGDSALYLCASSLNRATYEQYFGPGTRLTVT.

As concerns this clonotype: At one end, the junction sequence differs from germline, possibly due to a read error. V and J are TRBV6-2 or TRBV6-3 and TRBJ2-7; perhaps TRBD2 as D (6 bases). Germline V CDR1 and CDR2: MNHEY, SVGEGT. CDR3 length: 16 amino acids. The CDR3 coding sequence is TGTACCAGCAGTTACTCGACCCTAGCGAGCACCTACGAGCAGTACTTC. As protein: CTSSYSTLASTYEQYF.

The chain carries TRBV28 and TRBJ2-3; perhaps TRBD1 as D (7 bases). The length of the CDR3 is 13 residues. Germline V lookup: CDR1 MDHEN, CDR2 SYDVKM. V was clipped by 7 bases and J by 4 bases, with 12 bases between them. CDR3 DNA sequence: TGTGCCAGCACCTCCAGGGGGGCAGATACGCAGTATTTT. Translating it yields CASTSRGADTQYF.

The sample holds a few counts of this clonotype. The chain employs TRBV5-6 and TRBJ1-2; D is unresolved. From germline, CDR1 is SGHDT and CDR2 YYEEEE. V was trimmed by 5 bases and J by 4 bases, leaving 9 bases between them. The CDR3 totals 12 residues. CDR3 in amino acids: CASRYPPYGYTF. The CDR3 DNA reads TGTGCCAGCAGGTATCCCCCCTATGGCTACACCTTC.

This clonotype showed up just a few times. This chain connects TRBV6-5 to TRBJ2-7; TRBD2 agrees at 10 bases. This CDR3 region has 17 residues. CDR1 MNHEY and CDR2 SVGAGI come from the germline V gene. Losses at the gene ends were 2 bases for V and 0 bases for J; bases not matched to a gene: 7. Written as DNA, the CDR3 is TGTGCCAGCAGTTACGACGGGGCTAGCGGGAGCTCCTACGAGCAGTACTTC. This codes for CASSYDGASGSSYEQYF.

The chain is built from TRBV18 and TRBJ2-5; D remains unclear. Germline lookup yields CDR1 KGHSH and CDR2 LQKENI. Trimming stripped 4 bases from V and 2 bases from J, with 8 bases between. CDR3 length equals 13 residues. This chain's CDR3 is CASSLTKQETQYF. CDR3 DNA: TGTGCCAGCTCACTCACCAAACAAGAGACCCAGTACTTC.

The chain has TRBV5-6 and TRBJ2-7, with D possibly being TRBD1 (6 bases). Germline V gene lookup returns CDR1 SGHDT and CDR2 YYEEEE. This CDR3 has 14 amino acids. The V end lost 3 bases, the J end lost 6 bases, and 16 bases lay between the germline ends. The DNA for the CDR3 is TGTGCCAGCAGCTCCTACGACAGGCCGGCCGAGCAGTACTTC. It specifies CASSSYDRPAEQYF.

The chain has TRBV7-2 and TRBJ2-3; no firm D call. CDR3 length equals 11 residues. V dropped 6 bases and J dropped 9 bases, with 10 bases sitting between them. Germline V CDR1 and CDR2: SGHTA, FQGNSA. The CDR3 loop reads CASRRQETQYF. For the CDR3, the DNA is TGTGCCAGCAGACGTCAAGAGACGCAGTATTTT.

The rearrangement uses TRBV4-3 and TRBJ1-2; TRBD1 agrees at 8 bases. Germline-derived CDR1 and CDR2 are LGHNA and YSLEER. The CDR3 runs 13 residues. The ends lost 1 base at V and 7 bases at J; junction bases unmatched: 2. DNA of the CDR3: TGCGCCAGCAGCCAAGGGACAGGGTCTGGCTACACCTTC. The encoded protein is CASSQGTGSGYTF.